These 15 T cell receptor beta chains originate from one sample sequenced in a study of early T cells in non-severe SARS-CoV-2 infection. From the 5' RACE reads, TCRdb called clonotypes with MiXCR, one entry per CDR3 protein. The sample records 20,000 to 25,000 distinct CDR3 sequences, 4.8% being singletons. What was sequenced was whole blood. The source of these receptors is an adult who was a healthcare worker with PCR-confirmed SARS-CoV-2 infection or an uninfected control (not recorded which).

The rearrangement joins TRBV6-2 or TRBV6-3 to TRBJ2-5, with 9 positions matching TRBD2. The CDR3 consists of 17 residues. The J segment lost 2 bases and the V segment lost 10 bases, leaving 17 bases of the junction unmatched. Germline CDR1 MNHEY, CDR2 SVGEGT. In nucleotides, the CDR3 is TGTGCCATCAGCGGGAGGAGATTGCTAAGGGGTCAAGAGACCCAGTACTTC. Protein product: CAISGRRLLRGQETQYF.

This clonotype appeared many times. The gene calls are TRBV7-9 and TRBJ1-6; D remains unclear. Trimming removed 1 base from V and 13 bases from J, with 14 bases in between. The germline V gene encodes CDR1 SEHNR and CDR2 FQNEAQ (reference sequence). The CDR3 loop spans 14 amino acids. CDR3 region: CASSLEVTLSPLHF. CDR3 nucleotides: TGTGCCAGCAGCTTAGAAGTGACTCTTTCTCCCCTCCACTTT.

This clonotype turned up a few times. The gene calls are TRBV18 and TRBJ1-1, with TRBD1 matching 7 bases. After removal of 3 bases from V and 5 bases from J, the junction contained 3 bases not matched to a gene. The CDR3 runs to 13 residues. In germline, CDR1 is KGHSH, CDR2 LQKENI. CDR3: CASSPLDRTEAFF. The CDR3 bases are TGTGCCAGCTCACCCTTGGACAGGACTGAAGCTTTCTTT.

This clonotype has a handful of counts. The CDR3 region is CASSYRQVTEAFF. The CDR3 nucleotides read TGTGCCAGCAGTTACAGACAGGTAACTGAAGCTTTCTTT. The chain recombines TRBV6-2 or TRBV6-3 with TRBJ1-1, with a tentative D call TRBD1 (6 bases). Germline V CDR1 and CDR2: MNHEY, SVGEGT. This CDR3 is 13 amino acids long. The V end lost 2 bases, the J end lost 5 bases, and 9 bases lay between the germline ends.

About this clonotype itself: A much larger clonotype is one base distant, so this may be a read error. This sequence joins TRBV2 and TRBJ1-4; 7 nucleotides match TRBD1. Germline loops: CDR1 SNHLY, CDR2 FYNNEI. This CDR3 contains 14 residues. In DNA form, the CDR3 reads TGTGCCAGCACTTCCGGGACAGTTAATAAAAAACTGTTTTTT. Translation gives CASTSGTVNKKLFF. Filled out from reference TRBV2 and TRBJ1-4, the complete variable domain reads EPEVTQTPSHQVTQMGQEVILRCVPISNHLYFYWYRQILGQKVEFLVSFYNNEISEKSEIFDDQFSVERPDGSNFTLKIRSTKLEDSAMYFCASTSGTVNKKLFFGSGTQLSVL.

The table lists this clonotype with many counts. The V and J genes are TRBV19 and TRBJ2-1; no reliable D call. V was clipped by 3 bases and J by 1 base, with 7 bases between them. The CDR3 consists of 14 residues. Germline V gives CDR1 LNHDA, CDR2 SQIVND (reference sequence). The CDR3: CASSIGFSYNEQFF. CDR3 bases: TGTGCCAGTAGTATCGGTTTTTCCTACAATGAGCAGTTCTTC.

The CDR3 sequence is CSVEDDGGYEQYF. For the CDR3, the DNA is TGCAGCGTTGAAGATGACGGGGGGTACGAGCAGTACTTC. The chain employs TRBV29-1 and TRBJ2-7, with TRBD2 matching 7 bases. Germline CDR1 and CDR2: SQVTM and ANQGSEA. With 0 bases clipped from V and 4 bases from J, the junction kept 3 bases outside the gene matches. The CDR3 consists of 13 residues.

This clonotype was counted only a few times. This CDR3 is CASSVEGLGEKLFF. For the CDR3, the DNA is TGTGCCAGCAGCGTAGAAGGGTTAGGTGAAAAACTGTTTTTT. The chain has TRBV9 and TRBJ1-4, with D unresolved. This CDR3 has 14 amino acids. Trimming removed 0 bases from V and 7 bases from J, with 10 bases in between. Germline loops: CDR1 SGDLS, CDR2 YYNGEE.

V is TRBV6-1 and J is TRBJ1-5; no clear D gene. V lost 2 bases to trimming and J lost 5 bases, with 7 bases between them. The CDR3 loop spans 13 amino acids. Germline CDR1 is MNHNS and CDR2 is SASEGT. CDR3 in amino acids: CASSENEDQPQHF. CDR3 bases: TGTGCCAGCAGTGAAAACGAGGATCAGCCCCAGCATTTT.

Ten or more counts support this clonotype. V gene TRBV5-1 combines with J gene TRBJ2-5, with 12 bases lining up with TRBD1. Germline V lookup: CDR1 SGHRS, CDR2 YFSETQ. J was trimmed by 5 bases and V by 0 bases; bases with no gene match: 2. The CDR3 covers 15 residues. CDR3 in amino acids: CASSLAGTGGETQYF. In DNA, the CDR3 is TGCGCCAGCAGCTTGGCCGGGACAGGGGGCGAGACCCAGTACTTC.

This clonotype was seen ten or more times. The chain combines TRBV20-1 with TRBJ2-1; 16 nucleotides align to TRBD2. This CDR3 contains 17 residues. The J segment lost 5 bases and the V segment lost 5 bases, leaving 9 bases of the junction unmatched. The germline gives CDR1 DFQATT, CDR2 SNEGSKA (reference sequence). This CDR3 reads CSAEGLAGGMRDNEQFF. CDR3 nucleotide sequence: TGCAGTGCTGAGGGACTAGCGGGAGGGATGCGTGACAATGAGCAGTTCTTC.

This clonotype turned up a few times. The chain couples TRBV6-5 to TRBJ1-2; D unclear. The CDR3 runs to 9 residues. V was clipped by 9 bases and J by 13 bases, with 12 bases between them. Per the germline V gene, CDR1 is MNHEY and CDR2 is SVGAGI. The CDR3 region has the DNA TGTGCCAGTGAACCCCGGGCCACCTTC. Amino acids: CASEPRATF.

This CDR3 reads CASSRRRQDNEQFF. CDR3 DNA sequence: TGTGCCAGCAGCCGAAGACGACAGGACAATGAGCAGTTCTTC. J is TRBJ2-1 and V is TRBV7-9, with a tentative D call TRBD1 (6 bases). This CDR3 comprises 14 residues. CDR1 is SEHNR and CDR2 is FQNEAQ in the germline V gene (reference sequence). V lost 5 bases to trimming and J lost 5 bases, with 13 bases between them.

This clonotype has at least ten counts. Written as DNA, the CDR3 is TGTGCCAGCAGTTTAGTCCTGACATCCAGCTCCTACAATGAGCAGTTCTTC. This codes for CASSLVLTSSSYNEQFF. The V call is TRBV12-3 or TRBV12-4, the J call TRBJ2-1; D remains unclear. V was cut by 1 base and J by 0 bases, with 13 bases left in between. This CDR3 has 17 amino acids.

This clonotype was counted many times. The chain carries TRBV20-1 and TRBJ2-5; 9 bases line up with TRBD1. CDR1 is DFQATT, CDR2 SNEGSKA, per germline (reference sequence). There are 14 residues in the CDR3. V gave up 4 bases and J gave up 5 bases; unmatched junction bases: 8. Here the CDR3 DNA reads TGCAGTGCTACAGGGACAGGGTTCTCTGAGACCCAGTACTTC. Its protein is CSATGTGFSETQYF.